Listed below are T cell receptor beta chains from one sample, sequenced in a study of cytomegalovirus exposure and HLA in healthy donors. Produced via immunoSEQ multiplex PCR; TCRdb's table is partial and in-frame only. In the table there are about 140,000 clones, roughly 78% of which are singletons. The sample comprised PBMCs. These receptors were collected from a man between 18 and 35 years old in good health and CMV-seropositive. Each CDR3 is given with its conserved first and last residue. Each record gives: CDR3 protein, CDR3 DNA, CDR3 length, J gene, D gene, V gene, clone size. D genes are given only for firm matches. Clone size is not always given. Where it is, it says once, few, many or a class for expanded clones.

CDR3 protein: CASSFATGASEQYF
CDR3 DNA: TGTGCCAGCAGTTTCGCGACAGGGGCGTCCGAGCAGTACTTC
CDR3 length: 14
J gene: TRBJ2-7
D gene: TRBD1
V gene: TRBV27
clone size: .

CDR3 protein: CASSIEARIWNQPQHF
CDR3 DNA: TGTGCCAGTAGTATAGAGGCCCGAATTTGGAATCAGCCCCAGCATTTT
CDR3 length: 16
J gene: TRBJ1-5
D gene: .
V gene: TRBV19
clone size: .

CDR3 protein: CASSIAKGEGESNQPQHF
CDR3 DNA: TGTGCCAGTAGTATAGCGAAAGGAGAGGGGGAAAGCAATCAGCCCCAGCATTTT
CDR3 length: 18
J gene: TRBJ1-5
D gene: .
V gene: TRBV19
clone size: .

CDR3 protein: CASSPGAGEGDTQYF
CDR3 DNA: TGTGCCAGCAGCCCCGGGGCGGGAGAGGGGGATACGCAGTATTTT
CDR3 length: 15
J gene: TRBJ2-3
D gene: TRBD2
V gene: TRBV11-3
clone size: .

CDR3 protein: CASSRAGTGLKNYGYTF
CDR3 DNA: TGTGCCAGCAGCCGCGCCGGGACAGGGTTAAAGAACTATGGCTACACCTTC
CDR3 length: 17
J gene: TRBJ1-2
D gene: TRBD1
V gene: TRBV7-6
clone size: .

CDR3 protein: CASSRGSSYNEQFF
CDR3 DNA: TGCGCCAGCAGTAGGGGGAGCTCCTACAATGAGCAGTTCTTC
CDR3 length: 14
J gene: TRBJ2-1
D gene: .
V gene: TRBV10-1
clone size: .

CDR3 protein: CASSSGVNTEAFF
CDR3 DNA: TGTGCCAGCAGCTCAGGGGTGAACACTGAAGCTTTCTTT
CDR3 length: 13
J gene: TRBJ1-1
D gene: .
V gene: TRBV11-3
clone size: .

CDR3 protein: CASTGLAEDNEQFF
CDR3 DNA: TGTGCCAGCACCGGACTAGCGGAGGACAATGAGCAGTTCTTC
CDR3 length: 14
J gene: TRBJ2-1
D gene: TRBD2
V gene: TRBV27
clone size: .

CDR3 protein: CASSLYTSSGNTIYF
CDR3 DNA: TGTGCCAGCAGCTTATACACCAGCTCTGGAAACACCATATATTTT
CDR3 length: 15
J gene: TRBJ1-3
D gene: .
V gene: TRBV11-2
clone size: once

CDR3 protein: CASSDGGTGKNEQFF
CDR3 DNA: TGTGCCAGCAGTGACGGAGGGACAGGGAAAAATGAGCAGTTCTTC
CDR3 length: 15
J gene: TRBJ2-1
D gene: TRBD1
V gene: TRBV6-1
clone size: .

CDR3 protein: CASSYSRFQPQHF
CDR3 DNA: TGTGCCAGCAGTTACTCGAGGTTCCAGCCCCAGCATTTT
CDR3 length: 13
J gene: TRBJ1-5
D gene: .
V gene: TRBV6-5
clone size: .

CDR3 protein: CASSQSDEQYF
CDR3 DNA: TGCGCCAGCAGCCAATCCGACGAGCAGTACTTC
CDR3 length: 11
J gene: TRBJ2-7
D gene: .
V gene: TRBV4-1
clone size: few

CDR3 protein: CSVDTANYGYTF
CDR3 DNA: TGCAGCGTTGATACAGCTAACTATGGCTACACCTTC
CDR3 length: 12
J gene: TRBJ1-2
D gene: .
V gene: TRBV29-1
clone size: .

CDR3 protein: CASSEVARGLPTNEKLFF
CDR3 DNA: TGTGCCAGCAGTGAAGTGGCACGGGGACTGCCAACTAATGAAAAACTGTTTTTT
CDR3 length: 18
J gene: TRBJ1-4
D gene: .
V gene: TRBV2
clone size: .

CDR3 protein: CASSLTVRETQYF
CDR3 DNA: TGTGCCAGCAGTTTGACAGTTCGGGAGACCCAGTACTTC
CDR3 length: 13
J gene: TRBJ2-5
D gene: .
V gene: TRBV27
clone size: once

CDR3 protein: CSVEGDRSYEQYF
CDR3 DNA: TGCAGCGTTGAAGGGGACAGGAGCTACGAGCAGTACTTC
CDR3 length: 13
J gene: TRBJ2-7
D gene: TRBD1
V gene: TRBV29-1
clone size: once

CDR3 protein: CAWVANTEAFF
CDR3 DNA: TGTGCCTGGGTGGCGAACACTGAAGCTTTCTTT
CDR3 length: 11
J gene: TRBJ1-1
D gene: .
V gene: TRBV30
clone size: .

CDR3 protein: CARRDRFPYSNQPQHF
CDR3 DNA: TGTGCCAGGCGGGACCGTTTTCCTTATAGCAATCAGCCCCAGCATTTT
CDR3 length: 16
J gene: TRBJ1-5
D gene: .
V gene: TRBV6-8
clone size: .

CDR3 protein: CASSLGTSGRAPQYF
CDR3 DNA: TGCGCCAGCAGCTTAGGGACTAGCGGGAGGGCCCCGCAGTACTTC
CDR3 length: 15
J gene: TRBJ2-5
D gene: TRBD2
V gene: TRBV5-1
clone size: .

CDR3 protein: CASSTRDNYEETQYF
CDR3 DNA: TGTGCCAGCAGTACTAGGGACAACTACGAAGAGACCCAGTACTTC
CDR3 length: 15
J gene: TRBJ2-5
D gene: .
V gene: TRBV28
clone size: .

CDR3 protein: CASSYSGQGGIYGYTF
CDR3 DNA: TGTGCCAGCAGTTACTCGGGGCAGGGGGGTATCTATGGCTACACCTTC
CDR3 length: 16
J gene: TRBJ1-2
D gene: TRBD1
V gene: TRBV6-5
clone size: .

CDR3 protein: CSVVGGPTYEQYF
CDR3 DNA: TGCAGCGTTGTAGGAGGGCCTACCTACGAGCAGTACTTC
CDR3 length: 13
J gene: TRBJ2-7
D gene: .
V gene: TRBV29-1
clone size: .

CDR3 protein: CASSLPMPGTSVF
CDR3 DNA: TGTGCCAGCAGTTTACCGATGCCGGGAACGTCAGTCTTC
CDR3 length: 13
J gene: TRBJ2-7
D gene: .
V gene: TRBV28
clone size: .

CDR3 protein: CASSGAGVGEQYF
CDR3 DNA: TGTGCCAGCAGTGGGGCAGGGGTCGGCGAGCAGTACTTC
CDR3 length: 13
J gene: TRBJ2-7
D gene: .
V gene: TRBV2
clone size: .

CDR3 protein: CASNNGWGGETQYF
CDR3 DNA: TGCGCCAGCAACAATGGGTGGGGAGGCGAGACCCAGTACTTC
CDR3 length: 14
J gene: TRBJ2-5
D gene: .
V gene: TRBV5-1
clone size: .

CDR3 protein: CASSPGQGVFSYEQYF
CDR3 DNA: TGTGCCAGCAGCCCCGGACAGGGCGTCTTTTCATACGAGCAGTACTTC
CDR3 length: 16
J gene: TRBJ2-7
D gene: TRBD1
V gene: TRBV5-6
clone size: few

CDR3 protein: CASSLTRYNTEAFF
CDR3 DNA: TGTGCCAGCAGTTTAACCAGATATAACACTGAAGCTTTCTTT
CDR3 length: 14
J gene: TRBJ1-1
D gene: .
V gene: TRBV28
clone size: .

CDR3 protein: CASSEASQSGGYTF
CDR3 DNA: TGTGCCAGCAGTGAAGCCTCACAATCGGGTGGCTACACCTTC
CDR3 length: 14
J gene: TRBJ1-2
D gene: .
V gene: TRBV2
clone size: .

CDR3 protein: CASSSAGQGIYEQYF
CDR3 DNA: TGTGCCAGCAGCTCCGCGGGACAGGGGATCTACGAGCAGTACTTC
CDR3 length: 15
J gene: TRBJ2-7
D gene: TRBD1
V gene: TRBV7-9
clone size: .

CDR3 protein: CASSFETGPNEQYF
CDR3 DNA: TGTGCCAGCAGTTTTGAAACAGGGCCCAACGAGCAGTACTTC
CDR3 length: 14
J gene: TRBJ2-7
D gene: .
V gene: TRBV28
clone size: .

CDR3 protein: CASSDLGSYEQYF
CDR3 DNA: TGTGCCAGCAGCGATTTGGGGAGCTACGAGCAGTACTTC
CDR3 length: 13
J gene: TRBJ2-7
D gene: .
V gene: TRBV14
clone size: few